This entry concerns a single T cell receptor beta chain. Per the authors' pipeline: Amplification from reference gene primers served as the basis for estimated nucleated cell counts. Sequencing used immunoSEQ multiplex PCR; TCRdb keeps in-frame clones, though not all of them. V, J and clone size were drawn from that table, and D and trimming were deduced from the DNA. Of about 150,000 clones listed, about 85% were seen once; the top ten hold roughly 8.3%. The sample is drawn from a study of blood T cell repertoires in COVID-19. Study information: Donors in the United States, Italy and Spain gave samples during acute or convalescent COVID-19. PBMCs, B-cell-depleted T cells, or T cells were the source of the cDNA or gDNA that made up the material.

V was shortened by 4 bases and J by 5 bases, with 20 bases between the two germline ends. The CDR3 runs to 16 residues. In germline, CDR1 is SQVTM, CDR2 ANQGSEA. A Seattle source enrolled patients during active infection and followed them longitudinally. Sequenced input: peripheral blood. The chain recombines TRBV29-1 with TRBJ1-4, with D possibly matching TRBD1 (5 bases). This sequence was found in a woman aged 55-69 years with COVID-19, enrolled during active disease. The CDR3 DNA is TGCAGCGTTGTGGGAGGAACCGGGACCGCGAATGAAAAACTGTTTTTT. Amino acids: CSVVGGTGTANEKLFF.